The 20 T cell receptor beta chains given below trace back to one sample, sequenced in a study of breast tumors, draining lymph nodes, adjacent tissues. Axillary draining lymph nodes of breast cancer patients supplied the node samples. TCRdb ran MiXCR on the multiplex PCR reads and lists one entry per CDR3 protein. The sample yields roughly 120,000 distinct CDR3 sequences, just under 20% seen once. The sequenced material came from axillary lymph node tissue. The receptors were sampled from a female donor with breast cancer. Some clones in this sample may be carry-over from other donors' samples.

In its sample, this clonotype was seen many times. J is TRBJ2-5 and V is TRBV7-9; the D call may be TRBD1 or TRBD2 (5 bases each). V was trimmed by 3 bases and J by 1 base, leaving 9 bases between them. The length of the CDR3 is 14 residues. Germline assignment: CDR1 SEHNR and CDR2 FQNEAQ (reference sequence). This CDR3 is CASSFLGVQETQYF. Here the CDR3 DNA reads TGTGCCAGCAGCTTTTTGGGGGTCCAAGAGACCCAGTACTTC.

Many counts were recorded for this clonotype. Here the CDR3 reads CSASETGEQFF. In DNA form, the CDR3 reads TGCAGTGCTAGTGAGACTGGCGAGCAGTTCTTC. This chain links TRBV20-1 with TRBJ2-1; D unclear. Between the trimmed V and J ends, which lost 3 bases and 10 bases, there was a span of 10 bases. Germline assignment: CDR1 DFQATT and CDR2 SNEGSKA (reference sequence). This CDR3 is 11 amino acids long.

The table lists this clonotype with many counts. CDR3 residues: CASSFSRTSPGEQFF. The DNA for the CDR3 is TGTGCCAGCAGTTTCTCACGGACTAGCCCCGGTGAGCAGTTCTTC. The rearrangement links TRBV6-6 to TRBJ2-1, with TRBD2 identical over 8 bases. CDR1 MNHNY and CDR2 SVGAGI come from the germline V gene (reference sequence). The CDR3 spans 15 residues. V shed 4 bases and J 9 bases; nucleotides not matched to a gene: 11.

Details on this clonotype: This may be a read error: a much more frequent sequence differs by one nucleotide. J is TRBJ2-3 and V is TRBV5-1, with D perhaps matching TRBD1 or TRBD2 (5 bases each). The V gene's germline CDR1 is SGHRS and CDR2 YFSETQ. The CDR3 has 14 residues. In DNA, the CDR3 is TGCGCCAACAGCTTGGGGGTGGGCACAGATACGCAGTATTTT. Amino acids: CANSLGVGTDTQYF.

V usage is TRBV7-2 and J usage is TRBJ1-1, with no clear D. The V end was cut by 3 bases, the J end by 1 base, with 6 bases between. The germline V gene has CDR1 SGHTA and CDR2 FQGNSA. The CDR3 totals 13 residues. For the CDR3, the DNA is TGTGCCAGCAGCTTTGGTGAGAACACTGAAGCTTTCTTT. This sequence encodes CASSFGENTEAFF.

This clonotype was detected ten times or more. The CDR3 is CASSARQGFGYGYTF. The CDR3 DNA sequence: TGTGCCAGCAGCGCCAGACAGGGATTCGGCTATGGCTACACCTTC. The gene calls are TRBV7-8 and TRBJ1-2, with 7 bases matching TRBD1. Unmatched junction bases numbered 10, after V lost 5 bases and J lost 4 bases. CDR3 length: 15 amino acids. CDR1 SGHVS and CDR2 FQNEAQ come from the germline V gene.

Ten or more counts support this clonotype. A junction boundary mismatches the germline segment, possibly from a read error. This chain connects TRBV7-9 to TRBJ2-7; D is ambiguous. From germline, CDR1 is SEHNR and CDR2 FQNEAQ (reference sequence). There are 12 residues in the CDR3. CDR3 in amino acids: CASSGPSNEQYF. The CDR3 DNA is TGTGCCAGCAGCGGACCCTCCAACGAGCAGTACTTC.

This clonotype was detected many times. The rearrangement links TRBV15 to TRBJ2-3; D is unclear. Trimming pared 0 bases from V and 0 bases from J, leaving 7 bases between. There are 15 residues in the CDR3. Germline V lookup: CDR1 LNHNV, CDR2 YYDKDF (reference sequence). CDR3 protein: CATSRDLTSTDTQYF. CDR3 nucleotide sequence: TGTGCCACCAGCAGAGATTTGACTAGCACAGATACGCAGTATTTT. The full variable domain, with the rest looked up from reference TRBV15 and TRBJ2-3, is DAMVIQNPRYQVTQFGKPVTLSCSQTLNHNVMYWYQQKSSQAPKLLFHYYDKDFNNEADTPDNFQSRRPNTSFCFLDIRSPGLGDTAMYLCATSRDLTSTDTQYFGPGTRLTVL.

This clonotype has only a few counts. V and J are TRBV28 and TRBJ1-6; D gene unclear. The CDR3 sequence is 14 residues long. CDR1 is MDHEN and CDR2 is SYDVKM in the germline V gene. V lost 2 bases and J 7 bases, leaving 9 bases between the germline ends. Written as DNA, the CDR3 is TGTGCCAGCAGTTTAGGGCAGATGAATTCACCCCTCCACTTT. It specifies CASSLGQMNSPLHF.

As for this clonotype: This clone may be a read error of a much larger clone one base away. The chain links TRBV5-1 to TRBJ2-1, with 7 bases identical to TRBD2. V lost 0 bases, J lost 3 bases, and 12 bases stayed unmatched. Germline V gives CDR1 SGHRS, CDR2 YFSETQ. CDR3 length: 18 amino acids. CDR3 amino acids: CASSLVPPLAGVYNEQFF. CDR3 DNA: TGCGCCAGCAGCTTGGTGCCTCCCCTGGCGGGGGTCTACAATGAGCAGTTCTTC.

This clonotype showed up many times. This chain links TRBV5-1 with TRBJ2-3; TRBD2 agrees at 12 bases. J gave up 0 bases and V 4 bases, and 9 bases lay outside the gene matches. The CDR3 runs 18 residues. Germline V gives CDR1 SGHRS, CDR2 YFSETQ. CDR3 nucleotide sequence: TGCGCCAGCAGCCCCGAGGGACTAGCGGGTGCTAGCACAGATACGCAGTATTTT. Translated: CASSPEGLAGASTDTQYF.

This clonotype was counted a few times. A read error may explain this, as a much larger clone is one base away. The V and J genes are TRBV20-1 and TRBJ2-7, with 7 positions matching TRBD2. Germline V gene data show CDR1 as DFQATT and CDR2 as SNEGSKA (reference sequence). This CDR3 has 12 amino acids. V gave up 3 bases and J gave up 1 base; unmatched junction bases: 0. In DNA form, the CDR3 reads TGCAGTGCTAGCGGGGGGTCCTACGAGCAGTACTTC. Protein: CSASGGSYEQYF.

This clonotype showed up many times. The chain combines TRBV6-2 or TRBV6-3 with TRBJ2-5; D uncertain. There are 15 residues in the CDR3. The germline gives CDR1 MNHEY, CDR2 SVGEGT. The V end was cut by 0 bases, the J end by 4 bases, with 12 bases between. The CDR3 here is CASSYSMSGLETQYF. In nucleotides, the CDR3 is TGTGCCAGCAGTTACTCGATGTCCGGGTTAGAGACCCAGTACTTC.

This clonotype was found many times. V is TRBV2 and J is TRBJ2-3, with 9 positions matching TRBD2. Germline-derived CDR1 and CDR2 are SNHLY and FYNNEI. This CDR3 contains 15 residues. Trimming at V came to 5 bases and at J to 2 bases, leaving 5 bases not matched to a gene. The CDR3 region is CASSLLAGYTDTQYF. CDR3 coding DNA: TGTGCCAGCAGTTTGCTAGCGGGGTACACAGATACGCAGTATTTT.

This clonotype was recorded many times. The genes are TRBV28 and TRBJ2-7, with 9 bases lining up with TRBD1. This CDR3 region has 15 residues. V shed 5 bases and J 3 bases; nucleotides not matched to a gene: 8. Per germline, CDR1 MDHEN and CDR2 SYDVKM. CDR3 region: CASSPYPGQGYEQYF. The CDR3 DNA reads TGTGCCAGCAGTCCTTACCCGGGACAGGGCTACGAGCAGTACTTC.

This clonotype was counted at least ten times. This chain's CDR3 is CASSIGPIQETQYF. The CDR3 bases are TGTGCCAGCAGTATAGGACCGATACAAGAGACCCAGTACTTC. The rearrangement uses TRBV12-3 or TRBV12-4 and TRBJ2-5; unclear D gene. This CDR3 contains 14 residues. Trimming took 5 bases from V and 2 from J, leaving 12 bases between them.

The chain couples TRBV18 to TRBJ2-1; D remains unclear. This CDR3 contains 14 residues. V was cut by 4 bases and J by 7 bases, with 14 bases left in between. CDR1 and CDR2 (germline): KGHSH, LQKENI. The CDR3 nucleotides read TGTGCCAGCTCACGCCCGGTGGGGATGAATGAGCAGTTCTTC. This encodes CASSRPVGMNEQFF.

This clonotype has at least ten counts. The chain couples TRBV29-1 to TRBJ2-5; D assignment may be TRBD1 or TRBD2 (5 bases each). The V and J ends lost 6 bases and 5 bases respectively, with 10 bases between them. CDR3 length: 11 amino acids. Germline CDR1 SQVTM, CDR2 ANQGSEA. CDR3 bases: TGCAGCGTGGGTTGGGGGGAGACCCAGTACTTC. As protein: CSVGWGETQYF.

Concerning this clonotype itself: A much larger clonotype is one base distant, so this may be a read error. This chain joins TRBV19 and TRBJ2-3, with D possibly matching TRBD2 (5 bases). Germline CDR1 reads LNHDA; CDR2 reads SQIVND (reference sequence). CDR3 length: 17 amino acids. The CDR3, as DNA: TGTGCCAGTAGTATCGATTGGCGCGGCTCTAGCACAGATACGCAGAATTTT. This gives the protein CASSIDWRGSSTDTQNF.

This clonotype was observed at least ten times. The chain employs TRBV6-4 and TRBJ1-5, with D possibly TRBD1 on 5 matching bases. The V and J ends lost 5 bases and 4 bases respectively, with 9 bases between them. The CDR3 loop spans 13 amino acids. The germline V gene has CDR1 MRHNA and CDR2 SNTAGT. Written as DNA, the CDR3 is TGTGCCAGCAGTAGGGGCGCGAATCAGCCCCAGCATTTT. The encoded protein is CASSRGANQPQHF.